The entry below describes one T cell receptor beta chain. No cognate antigen has been identified for it. No base quality information exists; no much larger clone differs at one position. The source of the sample is a study of blood T cell repertoires in COVID-19 (dated by TCRdb to about 2020). Concerning the study at large: Samples covering the acute and convalescent phases of COVID-19 were provided by collaborators in the United States, Italy and Spain. A freely available public database, intended as a resource for researchers studying the immune response to SARS-CoV-2, is where the repertoires were released. The sample metadata nearly always contained a de-identified subject ID, COVID-19 status, age in years and sex. The prospective study material was composed of cDNA or gDNA derived from T cells, B-cell-depleted T cells, or PBMCs. Where available, HLA class I and class II types were obtained from metadata supplied by the sample provider rather than from assay-based typing. The samples were drawn from two sources: the first 160 participants of the ongoing ImmuneRACE study, and about 1,300 subjects contributed by 6 global collaborators. The dataset comprised deeply sampled blood TCRbeta repertoires from subjects exposed to, actively infected with, or recovered from COVID-19. The research as a whole found: The quantity of clinical and demographic metadata differed by source and by participant and was supplied without curation.

From the germline V gene (reference sequence), CDR1 is LNHNV and CDR2 is YYDKDF. Compared with germline, V lacks 0 bases and J lacks 2 bases; bases without a gene match: 6. The CDR3 sequence holds 18 residues, the cysteine and phenylalanine included. The CDR3 DNA has 54 bases and is translated from base 1. Each collaborating institution followed its own protocols to collect whole blood in K2EDTA tubes. For TCRbeta analysis, collaborators shipped samples as frozen whole blood, isolated PBMCs, or DNA extracted from either of those sample types. TCRbeta CDR3 regions were amplified from genomic DNA using the immunoSEQ Assay, a bias-controlled multiplex PCR. Regarding the original processing steps: Within the assay, amplification of reference gene primers was used to estimate how many nucleated cells each sample contained. To quantify the absolute abundance of each unique TCRbeta CDR3 rearrangement, sequence reads were collapsed and filtered. Productive Simpson clonality was computed per sample as the square root of Simpson's diversity index over productive rearrangements. In its TCRdb copy, this immuneACCESS table keeps in-frame sequences only and misses some clones. Where compared with another copy, unresolved V genes explain less than half of these, and the others have no known cause. V and J calls and clone size are given by that table; D and trimming were obtained from the DNA. A total of some 210,000 clones appear in this sample, more than 70% of them only once. The ten largest clones represent less than 3.5% of the sample.

The V and J genes are TRBV15 and TRBJ2-3; TRBD2 aligns with 12 central bases. The receptor was derived from a man aged 45-65 years with active or convalescent COVID-19. Sequencing used peripheral blood. The DNA is as follows: TGTGCCACCAGCAGAGACGGACTAGCGGGACAAATCACAGATACGCAGTATTTT. Translated, it gives CATSRDGLAGQITDTQYF.